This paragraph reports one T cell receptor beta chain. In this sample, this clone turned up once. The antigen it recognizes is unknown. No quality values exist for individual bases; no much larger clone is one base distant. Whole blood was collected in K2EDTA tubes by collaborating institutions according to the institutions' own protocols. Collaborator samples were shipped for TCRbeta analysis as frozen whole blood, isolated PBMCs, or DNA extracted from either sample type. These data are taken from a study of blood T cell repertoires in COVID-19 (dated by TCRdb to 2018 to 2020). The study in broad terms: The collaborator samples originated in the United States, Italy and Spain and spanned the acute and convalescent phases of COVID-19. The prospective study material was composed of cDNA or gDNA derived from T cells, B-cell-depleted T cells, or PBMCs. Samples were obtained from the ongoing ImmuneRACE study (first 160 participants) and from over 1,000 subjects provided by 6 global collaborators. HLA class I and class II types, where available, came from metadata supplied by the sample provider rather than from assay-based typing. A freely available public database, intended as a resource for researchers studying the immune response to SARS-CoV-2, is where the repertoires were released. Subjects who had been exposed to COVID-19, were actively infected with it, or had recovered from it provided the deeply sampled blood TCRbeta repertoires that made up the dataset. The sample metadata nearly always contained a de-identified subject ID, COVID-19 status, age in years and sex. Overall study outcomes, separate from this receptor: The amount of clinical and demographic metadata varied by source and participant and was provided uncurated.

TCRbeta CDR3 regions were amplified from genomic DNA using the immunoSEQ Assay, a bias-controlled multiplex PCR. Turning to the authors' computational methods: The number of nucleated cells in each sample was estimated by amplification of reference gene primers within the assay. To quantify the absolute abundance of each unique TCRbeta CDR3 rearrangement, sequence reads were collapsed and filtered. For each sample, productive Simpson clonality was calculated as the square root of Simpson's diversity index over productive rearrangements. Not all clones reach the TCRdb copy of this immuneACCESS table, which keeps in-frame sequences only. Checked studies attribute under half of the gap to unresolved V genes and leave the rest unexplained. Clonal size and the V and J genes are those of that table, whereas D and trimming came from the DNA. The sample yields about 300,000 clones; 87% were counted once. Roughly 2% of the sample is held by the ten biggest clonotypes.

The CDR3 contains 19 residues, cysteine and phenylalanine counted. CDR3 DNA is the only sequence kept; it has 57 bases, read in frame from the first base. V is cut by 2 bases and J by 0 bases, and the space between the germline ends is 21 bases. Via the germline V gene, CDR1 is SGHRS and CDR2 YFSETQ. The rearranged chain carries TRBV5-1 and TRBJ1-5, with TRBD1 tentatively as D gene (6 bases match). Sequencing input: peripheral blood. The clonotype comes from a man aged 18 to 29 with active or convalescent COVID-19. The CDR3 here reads CASSFDRFTPIYSNQPQHF. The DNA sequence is TGCGCCAGCAGCTTCGACAGGTTCACCCCAATTTATAGCAATCAGCCCCAGCATTTT.